This TCR beta chain was obtained from a study of T-cell reconstitution after alpha-beta-depleted transplantation in children. Ten or more counts support this clonotype. V was shortened by 5 bases and J by 7 bases, with 12 bases between the two germline ends. This CDR3 is 13 amino acids long. CDR1 SGHAT and CDR2 FQNNGV come from the germline V gene. Unique molecular identifiers were used to barcode this TCRbeta library. TCRdb re-called the PCR reads through MiXCR, storing one row per CDR3 protein. The table has fewer than 400,000 distinct CDR3 sequences, approximately 20% seen once. The source is a human donor who donated a stem cell graft to a child with acute myeloid leukemia. This rearrangement joins TRBV11-2 to TRBJ2-1; D may correspond to TRBD1 or TRBD2 (5 bases each). The specimen comprised PBMCs from the stem cell graft donor, sampled from the stem cell graft. As DNA, the CDR3 is TGTGCCAGCAGCGGGGGTTCAGGTAATGAGCAGTTCTTC. As protein: CASSGGSGNEQFF.